The clone carrying this T cell receptor beta chain has more than one count but fewer than ten. The CDR3 length is 16 residues. The junction had 5 bases not matched to a gene; V was cut back by 3 bases and J by 5 bases. CDR1 and CDR2 (germline): SGHNT, YYREEE (reference sequence). The data are from a study of blood T cell repertoires in COVID-19. Study as a whole: The samples span acute and convalescent COVID-19 from the United States, Italy and Spain. T cells, B-cell-depleted T cells, or PBMCs supplied cDNA or gDNA.

Authors' data handling: Using reference gene primer amplification, nucleated cell counts were estimated. Here immunoSEQ multiplex PCR was the method, and the copy in TCRdb shows in-frame clones only, minus some. V and J calls and clone size are copied from that table; D and trimming were computed from the DNA. Of a few hundred thousand clones listed, roughly 84% are singletons. This clonotype originated in a woman younger than 35 with acute or convalescent COVID-19. Sequencing input: peripheral blood. V and J are TRBV5-4 and TRBJ2-1; 13 nucleotides agree with TRBD2. For the CDR3, the DNA is TGTGCCAGCAGCTCTAGGACTAGCGGGAGTGACAATGAGCAGTTCTTC. The encoded protein is CASSSRTSGSDNEQFF.